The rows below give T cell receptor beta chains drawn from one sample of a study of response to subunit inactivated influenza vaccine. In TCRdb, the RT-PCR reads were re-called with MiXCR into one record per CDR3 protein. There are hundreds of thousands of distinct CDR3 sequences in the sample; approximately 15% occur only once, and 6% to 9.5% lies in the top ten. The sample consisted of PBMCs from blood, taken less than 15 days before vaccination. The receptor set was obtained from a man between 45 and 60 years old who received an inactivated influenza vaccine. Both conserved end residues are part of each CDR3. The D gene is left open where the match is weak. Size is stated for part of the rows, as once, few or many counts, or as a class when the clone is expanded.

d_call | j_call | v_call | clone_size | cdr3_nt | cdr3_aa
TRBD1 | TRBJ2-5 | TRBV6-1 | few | TGTGCCACTCGGACAGGTAGTGGGTTCAAGACCCAGTACTTC | CATRTGSGFKTQYF
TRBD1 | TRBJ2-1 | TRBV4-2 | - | TGTGCCAGCAGCCGCAATGCCCAGGGGGCGCTTGGTAGCAATGAGCAGTTCTTC | CASSRNAQGALGSNEQFF
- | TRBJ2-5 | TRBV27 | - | TGTGCCAGCAGCACCCTCGCGACAGGGAAAGCGGGTAAAAAAGAGACCCAGTACTTC | CASSTLATGKAGKKETQYF
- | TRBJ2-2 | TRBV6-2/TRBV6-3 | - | TGTGCCAGCGTAGGGCGGACCGGGGAGCTGTTTTTT | CASVGRTGELFF
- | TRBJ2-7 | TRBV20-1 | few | TGCAGTGCTAGCGGGCGGTCCTACGAGCAGTACTTC | CSASGRSYEQYF
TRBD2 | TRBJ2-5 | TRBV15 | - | TGTGCCACCAGCAGCCCTGGTAAATTGACCGGGACTAGCGGGAAGGAGACCCAGTACTTC | CATSSPGKLTGTSGKETQYF
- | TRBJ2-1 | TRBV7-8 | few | TGTGCCAGCAGCTCTAATAGGGTTAATGAGCAGTTCTTC | CASSSNRVNEQFF
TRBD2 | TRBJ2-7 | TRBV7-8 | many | TGTGCCAGCAGCTCGGGACTAGCGGGAGGCCCTGACTCCTACGAGCAGTACTTC | CASSSGLAGGPDSYEQYF
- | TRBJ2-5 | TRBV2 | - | TGTGCCAGCAGGGGGCGGGATGCACAAGAGACCCAGTACTTC | CASRGRDAQETQYF
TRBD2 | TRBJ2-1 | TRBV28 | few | TGTGCCAGCAGCAGGCTAGCGGGAGGGTTCAATGAGCAGTTCTTC | CASSRLAGGFNEQFF
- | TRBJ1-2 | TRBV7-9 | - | TGTGCCAGCAGCTCAGGGACCGGGATCTCAGGTGGCTACACCTTC | CASSSGTGISGGYTF
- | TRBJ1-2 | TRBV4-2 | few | TGTGCCAGCAGCCAAGTCCAGGACAGCCCCGGTGGCTACACCTTC | CASSQVQDSPGGYTF
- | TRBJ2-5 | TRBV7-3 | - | TGTGCCAGCAGCTCAACAGGGTCCGAGACCCAGTACTTC | CASSSTGSETQYF
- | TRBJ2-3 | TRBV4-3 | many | TGCGCCAGCAGCCAAGATCAGGGCCTCACGGGTACGCAGTATTTT | CASSQDQGLTGTQYF
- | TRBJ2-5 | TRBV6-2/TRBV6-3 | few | TGTGCCAGCAGTTACGAGAAGACCCAGTACTTC | CASSYEKTQYF
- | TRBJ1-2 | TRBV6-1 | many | TGTGCCAGCAGTGGGACCCCTGCTAACTATGGCTACACCTTC | CASSGTPANYGYTF
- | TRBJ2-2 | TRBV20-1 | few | TGCAGTGCTCGAGGACTGAACGGGGAGCTGTTTTTT | CSARGLNGELFF
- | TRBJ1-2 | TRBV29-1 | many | TGCAGCGCCGGGAACGAAAACTATGGCTACACCTTC | CSAGNENYGYTF
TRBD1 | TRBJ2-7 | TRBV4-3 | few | TGCGCCAGCAGCCAAGGGACAGGGGCCCTCTACGAGCAGTACTTC | CASSQGTGALYEQYF
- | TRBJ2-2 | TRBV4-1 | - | TGCGCCAGCAGCCGAGGGGACAACACGGGAACCGGGGAGCTGTTTTTT | CASSRGDNTGTGELFF
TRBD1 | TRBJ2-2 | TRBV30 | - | TGTGCCTGGACAGGACAGGCGAACACCGGGGAGCTGTTTTTT | CAWTGQANTGELFF
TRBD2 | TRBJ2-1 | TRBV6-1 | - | TGTGCCAGCAGGGAGACTAGCGGGGGAGGTAATGAGCAGTTCTTC | CASRETSGGGNEQFF
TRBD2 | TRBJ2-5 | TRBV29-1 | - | TGCAGCGTTGATCCCGGGACTAGACAAGAGACCCAGTACTTC | CSVDPGTRQETQYF